Sequencing of this TCR beta chain was carried out in a study of OX40 agonist ivuxolimab in advanced cancers. At the level of the whole study: The costimulatory receptor OX40 (CD134) was targeted by ivuxolimab, a fully human IgG2 agonistic monoclonal antibody. Intravenous ivuxolimab was administered to patients every 2 weeks at six dose levels: 0.01, 0.1, 0.3, 1.5, 3 and 10 mg/kg. Of the 50 to 55 patients in dose escalation, about 20 had hepatocellular carcinoma, some 15 had melanoma, 9 had renal cell carcinoma and 9 had head and neck cancer. The dose-escalation cohort was 80% to 90% male with a mean age of approximately 60 years, ranging from about 20 to 80. Patients were allowed to have had prior anti-PD-1, anti-PD-L1 or anti-CTLA-4 therapy, and approximately 39% of the dose-escalation patients had been treated with checkpoint inhibitors. Three dose-escalation patients achieved partial responses, one with hepatocellular carcinoma and two with cutaneous melanoma. Peripheral TCRbeta sequencing aimed to test whether ivuxolimab altered TCR sequence diversity and caused clonal T-cell expansion. The paper covers the monotherapy dose-escalation part of the phase I ivuxolimab trial, which included N = 52 patients.

For sequencing of the TCRbeta CDR3 region, genomic DNA was extracted from the sorted cells. TCRbeta CDR3 regions were sequenced using the immunoSEQ Assay. TCRdb re-hosts the immuneACCESS table, in-frame sequences only. Its copies lack some clones; in the studies checked, an unresolved V gene accounts for under half of them, and the cause for the rest is not known. This sample has approximately 47,000 clones in its table, and 85% to 90% of those were observed once. The ten largest account for about 7.8% of the sample. For this clone: It lacks a known antigen. The sample holds no much larger clone one base away, and base qualities are not on file.

The CDR3 holds 14 amino acids from the cysteine to the phenylalanine. CDR3 DNA is the only sequence kept; it has 42 bases, read in frame from the first base. From V the trimming removes 6 bases and from J it removes 3 bases, while the gene matches leave 3 bases of the junction unaccounted for. As encoded in the germline V gene, CDR1 is SNHLY while CDR2 is FYNNEI. Patients with autoimmune disease history or receiving systemic immunosuppression were excluded from the trial. In every dose cohort, peripheral blood was drawn for TCR sequencing at baseline, cycle 4 day 1, and cycle 7 day 1. Samples were obtained from an open-label, multicenter, first-in-human phase I dose-escalation trial of ivuxolimab. Adults with locally advanced or metastatic melanoma, renal cell, hepatocellular, or head and neck squamous cell carcinoma were enrolled in the trial. Before TCR sequencing, CD4+ T cells and CD8+ T cells were sorted from peripheral blood as separate populations.

The research as a whole found: At doses of 0.1 to 3.0 mg/kg, clonal expansion of both CD4+ and CD8+ blood T cells was observed from baseline to week 6. Partial responders in the 0.1-3.0 mg/kg groups had among the lowest normalized peripheral clonal expansion, especially among CD8+ T cells. After ivuxolimab, expanded clones were on average more numerous among CD8+ T cells than among CD4+ T cells. Low levels of normalized T-cell clonal expansion were also seen in some patients who did not respond. Which antigens the clonally expanded peripheral T cells were specific for was not determined.

This specimen consisted of CD4+ or CD8+ T cells sorted from blood, obtained in a trial of the OX40 agonist ivuxolimab. Rearrangement joined TRBV2 to TRBJ2-7; TRBD2 agrees with 12 junctional bases. The sequence came from an adult with an advanced solid tumor such as melanoma, head and neck, liver or kidney cancer. The base sequence is TGTGCCAGCAGATCGACTAGCGGGGGCTACGAGCAGTACTTC. Its protein product is CASRSTSGGYEQYF.